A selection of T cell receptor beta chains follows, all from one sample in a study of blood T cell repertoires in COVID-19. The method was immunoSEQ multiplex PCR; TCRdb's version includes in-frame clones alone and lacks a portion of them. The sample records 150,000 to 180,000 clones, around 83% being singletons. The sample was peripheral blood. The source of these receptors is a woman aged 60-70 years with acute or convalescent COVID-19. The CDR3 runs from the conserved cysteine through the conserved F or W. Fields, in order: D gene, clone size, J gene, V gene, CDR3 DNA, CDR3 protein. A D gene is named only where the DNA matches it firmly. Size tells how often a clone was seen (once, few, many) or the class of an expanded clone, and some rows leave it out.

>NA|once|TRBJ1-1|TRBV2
TGTGCCAGCAGTGTCCAGATGAACACTGAAGCTTTCTTT
CASSVQMNTEAFF
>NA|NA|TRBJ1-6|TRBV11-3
TGTGCCAGCAGCTTTGAACAAAATTCACCCCTCCACTTT
CASSFEQNSPLHF
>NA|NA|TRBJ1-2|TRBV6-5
TGTGCCAGCAGTCCCCTGGGCAGCAACTATGGCTACACCTTC
CASSPLGSNYGYTF
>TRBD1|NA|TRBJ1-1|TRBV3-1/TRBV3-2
TGTGCCAGCAGCCGGGACAGGGCCGAAGCTTTCTTT
CASSRDRAEAFF
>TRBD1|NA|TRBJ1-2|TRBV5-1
TGCGCCAGCAGCTCGGGAGACAGGGGCTATGGCTACACCTTC
CASSSGDRGYGYTF
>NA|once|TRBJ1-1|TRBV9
TGTGCCAGCAGCTTCCTCAGCGGGGGCGCGGGAACTGAAGCTTTCTTT
CASSFLSGGAGTEAFF
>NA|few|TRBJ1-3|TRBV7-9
TGTGCCAGCAGCTTCAGTCCCGGAAACACCATATATTTT
CASSFSPGNTIYF
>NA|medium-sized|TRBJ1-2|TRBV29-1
TGCAGCGCCCTGGGGCAGACTAACTATGGCTACACCTTC
CSALGQTNYGYTF
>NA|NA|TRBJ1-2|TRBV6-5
TGTGCCAGCAGTTACTCAGGGGACTATGGCTACACCTTC
CASSYSGDYGYTF
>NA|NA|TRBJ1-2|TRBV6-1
TGTGCCAGCAGTGAAAGACAGGATAACTATGGCTACACCTTC
CASSERQDNYGYTF
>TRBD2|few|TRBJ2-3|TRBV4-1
TGCGCCAGCAGCCAAGATCGCATTAGCGGGGTGGCAGATACGCAGTATTTT
CASSQDRISGVADTQYF
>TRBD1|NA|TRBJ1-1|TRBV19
TGTGCCAGTAGTATAGAGGACAGGCGATTCCTGAACACTGAAGCTTTCTTT
CASSIEDRRFLNTEAFF
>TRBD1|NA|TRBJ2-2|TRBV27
TGTGCCACCTTACTATGGACAGGGAAGACCGGGGAGCTGTTTTTT
CATLLWTGKTGELFF
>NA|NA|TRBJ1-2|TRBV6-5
TGTGCCAGCAGCCGGGACATCCGCTATGGCTACACCTTC
CASSRDIRYGYTF
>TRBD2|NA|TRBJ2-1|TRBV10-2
TGCGCCAGCAGTGACCCGGCGGGGGGGCTGTATGAGCAGTTCTTC
CASSDPAGGLYEQFF
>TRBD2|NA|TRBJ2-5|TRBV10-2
TGCGCCAGCAGTGAGCCCAGGGGAGCGGGAGGCTACCAAGAGACCCAGTACTTC
CASSEPRGAGGYQETQYF
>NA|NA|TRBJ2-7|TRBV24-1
TGTGCCACCAAACCAGATGAGGGAGGCTCCTACGAGCAGTACTTC
CATKPDEGGSYEQYF
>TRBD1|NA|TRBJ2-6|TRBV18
TGTGCCAGCTCACGGACAGGTCTACTGGATGCGTCTGGGGCCAACGTCCTGACTTTC
CASSRTGLLDASGANVLTF
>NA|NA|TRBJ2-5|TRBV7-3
TGTGCCAGCAGCTTAAACCCCCCCCAAAGCGACTTAGGGACCCAGTACTTC
CASSLNPPQSDLGTQYF
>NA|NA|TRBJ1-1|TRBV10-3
TGTGCCACCCAGCGGGCGGGCACTGAAGCTTTCTTT
CATQRAGTEAFF
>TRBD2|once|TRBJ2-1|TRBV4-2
TGTGCCAGCAGCCACGGGGGGGACTCCTACAATGAGCAGTTCTTC
CASSHGGDSYNEQFF
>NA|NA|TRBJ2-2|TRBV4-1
TGCGCCAGCAGCCAAGGCCCAAGCTACACCGGGGAGCTGTTTTTT
CASSQGPSYTGELFF
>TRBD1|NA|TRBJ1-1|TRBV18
TGTGCCAGCTCACCACCAGGACAGGGGGCATCGGGTGAAGCTTTCTTT
CASSPPGQGASGEAFF
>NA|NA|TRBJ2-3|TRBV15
TGTGCCACCAGCAACCCAGGAGATACGCAGTATTTT
CATSNPGDTQYF
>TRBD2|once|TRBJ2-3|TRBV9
TGTGCCAGCAGCCCTGGACTAGCGGTTGATACGCAGTATTTT
CASSPGLAVDTQYF
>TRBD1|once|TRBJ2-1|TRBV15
TGTGCCACCAGCAGAGGAGGGGGCGAATACAATGAGCAGTTCTTC
CATSRGGGEYNEQFF
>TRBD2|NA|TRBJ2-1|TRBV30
TGTGCCTGGAGTCACGGCGCGGGGGGGCGAGGTGAGCAGTTCTTC
CAWSHGAGGRGEQFF
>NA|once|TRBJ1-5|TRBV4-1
TGCGCCAGCAGCCGTAGTCCGGGTGAGCAGCCCCAGCATTTT
CASSRSPGEQPQHF
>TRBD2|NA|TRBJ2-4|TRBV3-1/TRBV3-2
TGTGCCAGCAGCCCGTCGAGCGGGGGTGTCAAAAACATTCAGTACTTC
CASSPSSGGVKNIQYF
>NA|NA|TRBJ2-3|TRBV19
TGTGCCAGTAGTGTCGGTCTTCAACGAGGCACAGATACGCAGTATTTT
CASSVGLQRGTDTQYF
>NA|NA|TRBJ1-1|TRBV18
TGTGCCAGCTCACCACCCGGTTCCCTCTACGGCACTGAAGCTTTCTTT
CASSPPGSLYGTEAFF
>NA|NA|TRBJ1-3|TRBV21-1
TGTGCCAGCAGCAATGTTGCAGGGGAAGAAAGTACCATATATTTT
CASSNVAGEESTIYF
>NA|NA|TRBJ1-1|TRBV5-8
TGTGCCAGCAGCTTGACAGGGAACACTGAAGCTTTCTTT
CASSLTGNTEAFF
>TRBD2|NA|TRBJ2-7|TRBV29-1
TGCAGCGTTCAGCGGGGGACTGGCTACGAGCAGTACTTC
CSVQRGTGYEQYF
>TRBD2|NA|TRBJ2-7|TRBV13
TGTGCCAGCAGCCTCCGACTAGCGGGGGCTTCTATCGAGCAGTACTTC
CASSLRLAGASIEQYF
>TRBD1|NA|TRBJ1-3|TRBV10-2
TGCGCCAGCAGTGTATCACAGGGGGCCAGCTCTGGAAACACCATATATTTT
CASSVSQGASSGNTIYF
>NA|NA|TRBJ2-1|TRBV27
TGTGCCAGCAGTTTATTACCCGCGGGGAGGCGCTACAATGAGCAGTTCTTC
CASSLLPAGRRYNEQFF
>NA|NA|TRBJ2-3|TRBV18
TGTGCCAGCTCACCACGTCAAGAGGGCACGCAGTATTTT
CASSPRQEGTQYF
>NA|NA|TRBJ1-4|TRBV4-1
TGCGCCAGCAGCCAACAGATCCCTAATGAAAAACTGTTTTTT
CASSQQIPNEKLFF
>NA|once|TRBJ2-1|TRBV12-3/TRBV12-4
TGTGCCAGCAGTTTTCAGGGATACAATGAGCAGTTCTTC
CASSFQGYNEQFF
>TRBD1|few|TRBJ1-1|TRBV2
TGTGCCAGCAGTGATCGACAGGGAAACACTGAAGCTTTCTTT
CASSDRQGNTEAFF
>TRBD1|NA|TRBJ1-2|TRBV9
TGTGCCAGCAGCAAGACAGGGGGGGCGTATGGCTACACCTTC
CASSKTGGAYGYTF
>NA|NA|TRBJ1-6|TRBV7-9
TGTGCCAGCAGCCGCCAACAGGGCAATTCACCCCTCCACTTT
CASSRQQGNSPLHF
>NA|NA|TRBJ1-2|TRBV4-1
TGCGCCAGCAGCCAAGATGCGGATAGCACGGTCTATGGCTACACCTTC
CASSQDADSTVYGYTF
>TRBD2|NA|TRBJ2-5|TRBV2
TGTGCCATCGGGACTAGCGGTGGGGAGACCCAGTACTTC
CAIGTSGGETQYF